This T cell receptor (beta chain) emerged from a study of blood T cells in healthy people across ages. Study background: Through template switching, about one barcoded beta molecule was captured per two T cells, as measured in model experiments.

Total RNA extracted from each sample amounted to at least 6 micrograms. CDR1 and CDR2 (germline): SGHTA, FQGNSA. Trimming pared 5 bases from V and 0 bases from J, leaving 20 bases between. There are 18 residues in the CDR3. Combining a sample-barcoded 5' primer with a J-beta primer mix, a second PCR ran for about 6 to 11 cycles. TCRdb analysed the 5' RACE reads with MiXCR anew, one entry per CDR3 protein. The sample carries 910,000 or so distinct CDR3 sequences, just over 50% recorded once. This chain joins TRBV7-2 and TRBJ2-4, with TRBD2 as a possible D gene (5 bases). The TCR was taken from a woman in her sixties in good health. Sequenced sample: blood. The CDR3 DNA follows: TGTGCCAGCAGCCCGCGGGCGGTTCTTGGGTTAGCCAAAAACATTCAGTACTTC. This gives the protein CASSPRAVLGLAKNIQYF.